This T cell receptor beta chain was captured in a study of OX40 agonist ivuxolimab in advanced cancers. About the research overall: Prior therapy, whether anti-PD-1, anti-PD-L1 or anti-CTLA-4, was allowed, and 30% to 40% had some.

TCRdb's table, derived via immunoSEQ multiplex PCR, lists solely in-frame clones and lacks some. This table holds tens of thousands of clones, roughly nine tenths found once. This CDR3 has 14 residues. V lost 3 bases and J 4 bases, leaving 14 bases between the germline ends. The germline V gene encodes CDR1 SGHDT and CDR2 YYEEEE. The specimen was CD4+ or CD8+ T cells sorted from blood, collected in a trial of the OX40 agonist ivuxolimab. The sequence derives from an adult with an advanced solid tumor such as melanoma, head and neck, liver or kidney cancer. V and J are TRBV5-6 and TRBJ2-7, with D possibly called TRBD1 or TRBD2 (5 bases each). The CDR3 nucleotides read TGTGCCAGCAGCTCCGGGACCATCCTATACGAGCAGTACTTC. Translation: CASSSGTILYEQYF.